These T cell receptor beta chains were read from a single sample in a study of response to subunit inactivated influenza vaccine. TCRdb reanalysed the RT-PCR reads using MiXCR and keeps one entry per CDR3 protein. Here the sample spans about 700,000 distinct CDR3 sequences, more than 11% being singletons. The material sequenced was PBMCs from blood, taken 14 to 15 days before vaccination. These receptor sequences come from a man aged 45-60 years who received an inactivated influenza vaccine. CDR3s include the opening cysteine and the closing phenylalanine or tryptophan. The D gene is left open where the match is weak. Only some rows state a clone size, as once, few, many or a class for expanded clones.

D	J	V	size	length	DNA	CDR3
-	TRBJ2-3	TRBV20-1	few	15	TGCAGTGCTAGAGATTTCGCGGGGGCTGTAGATACGCAGTATTTT	CSARDFAGAVDTQYF
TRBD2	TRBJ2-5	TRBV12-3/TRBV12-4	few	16	TGTGCCAGCAGTTTCGTTTCGGGGGGGCCCGGGGAGACCCAGTACTTC	CASSFVSGGPGETQYF
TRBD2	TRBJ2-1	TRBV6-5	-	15	TGTGCCAGCAGTTACTATGCGGGGGGGACCAATGAGCAGTTCTTC	CASSYYAGGTNEQFF
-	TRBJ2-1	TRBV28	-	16	TGTGCCACTGCCTTAGCGGTACTCGGCTCCTACAATGAGCAGTTCTTC	CATALAVLGSYNEQFF
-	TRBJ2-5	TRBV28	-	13	TGTGCCAGCAGCTCCGGAGGGTGGGAGACCCAGTACTTC	CASSSGGWETQYF
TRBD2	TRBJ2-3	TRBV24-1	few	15	TGTGCCACCGCTCCGGGAGGGGTACGCACAGATACGCAGTATTTT	CATAPGGVRTDTQYF
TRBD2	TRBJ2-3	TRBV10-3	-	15	TGTGCCGTCCGCGCGCGCCTAGCGGGAACAGATACGCAGTATTTT	CAVRARLAGTDTQYF
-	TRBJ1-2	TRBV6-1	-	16	TGTGCCAGCAGTATTTCGGCCGGGACAAATAACTATGGCTACACCTTC	CASSISAGTNNYGYTF
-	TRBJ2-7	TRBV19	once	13	TGTGCCAGTAGCGGGTATCCCCCCTACGAGCAGTACTTC	CASSGYPPYEQYF
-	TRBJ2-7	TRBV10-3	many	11	TGTGCCATCTCCAGGGGAGGCGAGCAGTACTTC	CAISRGGEQYF
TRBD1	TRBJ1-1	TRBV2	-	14	TGTGCCAGCAGACCGGACAGGGGGGCCACTGAAGCTTTCTTT	CASRPDRGATEAFF
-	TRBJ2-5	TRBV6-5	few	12	TGTGCCAGCAGCCAGGGGTTTCAGACCCAGTACTTC	CASSQGFQTQYF
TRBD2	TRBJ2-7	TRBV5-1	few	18	TGCGCCAGCAGCTTGAAATCGACTAGCGGAGGTAGCTCCTACGAGCAGTACTTC	CASSLKSTSGGSSYEQYF
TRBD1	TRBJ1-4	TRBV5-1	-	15	TGCGCCAGCAGCTTGGCCGGGACAGAGAGTGAAAAACTGTTTTTT	CASSLAGTESEKLFF
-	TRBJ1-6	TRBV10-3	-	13	TGTGCCATCAGTGTCACAGGGAATTCACCCCTCCACTTT	CAISVTGNSPLHF
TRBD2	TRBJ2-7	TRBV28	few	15	TGTGCCAGCAGTAGAGGACTAGCGGGAGATCCCGAGCAGTACTTC	CASSRGLAGDPEQYF
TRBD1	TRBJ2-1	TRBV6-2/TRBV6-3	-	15	TGTGCCAGCGATCGGCGAACAGGGGGCAGGTATGAGCAGTTCTTC	CASDRRTGGRYEQFF
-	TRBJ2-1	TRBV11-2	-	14	TGTGCCAGCAGCTCTAGACTAGATAACAATGAGCAGTTCTTC	CASSSRLDNNEQFF
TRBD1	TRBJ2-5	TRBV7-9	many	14	TGTGCCAGCAGCGACCGGGACAGCTCGGAAACCCAGTACTTC	CASSDRDSSETQYF
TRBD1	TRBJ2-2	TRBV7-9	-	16	TGTGCCAGCAGCTTAGTCTGGGACAGGAACACCGGGGAGCTGTTTTTT	CASSLVWDRNTGELFF
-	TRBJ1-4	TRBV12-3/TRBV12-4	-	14	TGTGCCAGCAGTCCGCACGTCCTCAATGAAAAACTGTTTTTT	CASSPHVLNEKLFF
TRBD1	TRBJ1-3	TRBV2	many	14	TGTGCCAGCAGAAGACAGGGGTCCGGAAACACCATATATTTT	CASRRQGSGNTIYF
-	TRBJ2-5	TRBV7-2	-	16	TGTGCCAGCAGCTTAGCGGGCAGGGCTGAGCAAGAGACCCAGTACTTC	CASSLAGRAEQETQYF
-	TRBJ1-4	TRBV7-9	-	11	TGTGCCAGCAGCGACAGGTCAAAACTGTTTTTT	CASSDRSKLFF
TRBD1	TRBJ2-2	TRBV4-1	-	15	TGCGCCAGCAGCATGACAGGGGGCGCGACCGGGGAGCTGTTTTTT	CASSMTGGATGELFF
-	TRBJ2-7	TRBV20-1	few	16	TGCAGTGCTAGAGAGGGAGGAGGGCTTCTCTCCTACGAGCAGTACTTC	CSAREGGGLLSYEQYF
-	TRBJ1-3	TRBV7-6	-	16	TGTGCCAGCAGCTTAGTAGCAGGGGCCTCTGGAAACACCATATATTTT	CASSLVAGASGNTIYF
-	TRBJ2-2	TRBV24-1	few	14	TGTGCCACCAGTGAGGCCCGAACAGCGGGGGAGCTGTTTTTT	CATSEARTAGELFF
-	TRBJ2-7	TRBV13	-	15	TGTGCCAGCAGCTTCAGTGGCGAGTCCTTCTCCGAGCAGTACTTC	CASSFSGESFSEQYF
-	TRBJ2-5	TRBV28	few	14	TGTGCCAGCAGTTTGGTTCTAGCGTGGGAGACCCAGTACTTC	CASSLVLAWETQYF
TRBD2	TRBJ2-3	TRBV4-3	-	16	TGCGCCAGCAGCCAAGATTATAGCGGGAGCACAGATACGCAGTATTTT	CASSQDYSGSTDTQYF
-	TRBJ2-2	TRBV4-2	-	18	TGTGCCAGCAGCCAAGATTCGTTTCGTCTCCCGAACACCGGGGAGCTGTTTTTT	CASSQDSFRLPNTGELFF
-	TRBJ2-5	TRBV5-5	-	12	TGTGCCAGCAGCTTCCAGGGTCAGACCCAGTACTTC	CASSFQGQTQYF
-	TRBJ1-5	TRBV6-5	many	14	TGTGCCAGCAGTCTCGAGACACTTAATCAGCCCCAGCATTTT	CASSLETLNQPQHF
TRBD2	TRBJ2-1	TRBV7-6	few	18	TGTGCCAGCAGCTTAGTCTCTGGCCGCAGCGGGAGGCGCAATGAGCAGTTCTTC	CASSLVSGRSGRRNEQFF
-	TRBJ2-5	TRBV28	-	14	TGTGCCAGCAACCCGGGGTACCCCCAGGAGACCCAGTACTTC	CASNPGYPQETQYF
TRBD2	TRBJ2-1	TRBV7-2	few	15	TGTGCCAGCAGCTCGACTAGCGGGGTCCACAATGAGCAGTTCTTC	CASSSTSGVHNEQFF
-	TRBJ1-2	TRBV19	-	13	TGTGCCAGTTGGGACACCGCGAACTATGGCTACACCTTC	CASWDTANYGYTF
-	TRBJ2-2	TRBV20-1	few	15	TGCAGTGCCAGGCGGTCAACCCGTCCCACCGGGGAGCTGTTTTTT	CSARRSTRPTGELFF
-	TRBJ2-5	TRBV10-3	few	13	TGTGCCATCAGTGAGGGACCCAAAGAGACCCAGTACTTC	CAISEGPKETQYF
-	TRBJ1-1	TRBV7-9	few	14	TGTGCCAGCACCGTGGACGGCTACGACACTGAAGCTTTCTTT	CASTVDGYDTEAFF
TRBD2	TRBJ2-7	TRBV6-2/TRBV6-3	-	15	TGTGCCAGCATTAGACTAGCGGGAAGGTCCTACGAGCAGTACTTC	CASIRLAGRSYEQYF
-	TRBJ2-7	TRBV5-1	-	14	TGCGCCAGCAGCCGAGATATGGGGGGCGACGAGCAGTACTTC	CASSRDMGGDEQYF
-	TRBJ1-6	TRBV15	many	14	TGTGCCACCAGCTCCCAGACAGAAAATTCACCCCTCCACTTT	CATSSQTENSPLHF
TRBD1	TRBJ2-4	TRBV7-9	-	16	TGTGCCAGCAGCGAACAGGGGGCGATAGCCAAAAACATTCAGTACTTC	CASSEQGAIAKNIQYF
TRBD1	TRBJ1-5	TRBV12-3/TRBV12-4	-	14	TGTGCCAGCAGGGACAGGGGGGGGCCCCAGGCCCAGCATTTT	CASRDRGGPQAQHF